The rows below give T cell receptor beta chains drawn from one sample of a study of T cells in Graves' hyperthyroidism and ophthalmopathy. TCRdb itself ran the multiplex PCR reads through MiXCR, one entry per CDR3 protein. The sample includes approximately 250,000 distinct CDR3 sequences, approximately 23% of them seen just once. Sequenced: blood. Receptor source: a woman aged 40 to 50 with Graves' ophthalmopathy. Each CDR3 is given without its conserved first and last residue. Fields, in order: CDR3 length, V gene, J gene, D gene, CDR3 protein. The D gene is left open where the match is weak.

cdr3_length: 13
v_call: TRBV5-1
j_call: TRBJ2-5
d_call: TRBD2
cdr3_aa: ASSLGSGGQETQY

cdr3_length: 12
v_call: TRBV28
j_call: TRBJ2-7
d_call: TRBD1
cdr3_aa: ASSVTGGIQVQY

cdr3_length: 14
v_call: TRBV7-8
j_call: TRBJ2-2
d_call: TRBD1
cdr3_aa: ASSPGQGAQTGELF

cdr3_length: 11
v_call: TRBV6-5
j_call: TRBJ1-2
d_call: -
cdr3_aa: ASSFGSLDGYI

cdr3_length: 14
v_call: TRBV20-1
j_call: TRBJ2-2
d_call: -
cdr3_aa: SARVGVHANTGELF

cdr3_length: 13
v_call: TRBV28
j_call: TRBJ1-1
d_call: TRBD1
cdr3_aa: ASSLWGTANTEAF

cdr3_length: 14
v_call: TRBV10-1
j_call: TRBJ2-2
d_call: TRBD2
cdr3_aa: ASSSRTSGSVGELF

cdr3_length: 12
v_call: TRBV5-5
j_call: TRBJ2-7
d_call: -
cdr3_aa: ASSLETKGDEQY

cdr3_length: 12
v_call: TRBV6-1
j_call: TRBJ1-2
d_call: TRBD1
cdr3_aa: ASSADRGRDGYT

cdr3_length: 12
v_call: TRBV9
j_call: TRBJ1-5
d_call: -
cdr3_aa: ASSAGQINQPQH

cdr3_length: 12
v_call: TRBV30
j_call: TRBJ1-3
d_call: -
cdr3_aa: AWRMEGRRNTIY

cdr3_length: 13
v_call: TRBV6-1
j_call: TRBJ2-3
d_call: TRBD2
cdr3_aa: ASRGLAGGTDTQY

cdr3_length: 13
v_call: TRBV20-1
j_call: TRBJ2-7
d_call: TRBD2
cdr3_aa: SAEDPSGSIYEQY

cdr3_length: 13
v_call: TRBV12-3/TRBV12-4
j_call: TRBJ2-4
d_call: TRBD2
cdr3_aa: ASRLGRENWNIQY

cdr3_length: 13
v_call: TRBV7-3
j_call: TRBJ2-5
d_call: TRBD1
cdr3_aa: ASSVGQVNGETQY

cdr3_length: 9
v_call: TRBV28
j_call: TRBJ2-7
d_call: -
cdr3_aa: ASTRDYEQY

cdr3_length: 17
v_call: TRBV5-1
j_call: TRBJ2-6
d_call: -
cdr3_aa: ASSLLPGPSSSGANVLT

cdr3_length: 9
v_call: TRBV20-1
j_call: TRBJ2-5
d_call: -
cdr3_aa: SAAHQETQY

cdr3_length: 10
v_call: TRBV19
j_call: TRBJ1-1
d_call: -
cdr3_aa: ASKQGPTEAF

cdr3_length: 12
v_call: TRBV7-2
j_call: TRBJ1-1
d_call: TRBD1
cdr3_aa: ASSSTGGLTEAF

cdr3_length: 13
v_call: TRBV6-1
j_call: TRBJ1-5
d_call: -
cdr3_aa: ASSDKTDWYQPQH

cdr3_length: 13
v_call: TRBV28
j_call: TRBJ1-1
d_call: TRBD1
cdr3_aa: ASSPWDRVVTEAF

cdr3_length: 11
v_call: TRBV6-2/TRBV6-3
j_call: TRBJ2-2
d_call: -
cdr3_aa: ASGDTASGELF

cdr3_length: 14
v_call: TRBV28
j_call: TRBJ2-5
d_call: -
cdr3_aa: ASSLISGGTQETQY

cdr3_length: 14
v_call: TRBV7-3
j_call: TRBJ2-2
d_call: -
cdr3_aa: ASSSIARSDTGELF

cdr3_length: 10
v_call: TRBV20-1
j_call: TRBJ2-5
d_call: -
cdr3_aa: SASLARGAQY

cdr3_length: 10
v_call: TRBV2
j_call: TRBJ1-2
d_call: -
cdr3_aa: ASSASTVGYT

cdr3_length: 13
v_call: TRBV4-2
j_call: TRBJ2-7
d_call: TRBD2
cdr3_aa: ASSQELAGAHEQY

cdr3_length: 11
v_call: TRBV19
j_call: TRBJ1-5
d_call: -
cdr3_aa: ASSSTSNQPQH

cdr3_length: 13
v_call: TRBV24-1
j_call: TRBJ2-2
d_call: TRBD1
cdr3_aa: ATSREGAVTGELF

cdr3_length: 13
v_call: TRBV6-5
j_call: TRBJ1-1
d_call: TRBD1
cdr3_aa: ASSPPGQGIPEAF

cdr3_length: 13
v_call: TRBV12-3/TRBV12-4
j_call: TRBJ2-7
d_call: TRBD1
cdr3_aa: ASSTDRVNGDEQY

cdr3_length: 15
v_call: TRBV28
j_call: TRBJ2-5
d_call: TRBD2
cdr3_aa: ANSWTSGRRGSETQY

cdr3_length: 12
v_call: TRBV7-2
j_call: TRBJ2-2
d_call: -
cdr3_aa: ASSAENFSGELF

cdr3_length: 13
v_call: TRBV5-8
j_call: TRBJ2-7
d_call: -
cdr3_aa: ASSSKGGSSYEQY

cdr3_length: 15
v_call: TRBV6-2/TRBV6-3
j_call: TRBJ2-3
d_call: TRBD1
cdr3_aa: ASSLRRTGGTSDTQY

cdr3_length: 13
v_call: TRBV5-1
j_call: TRBJ1-1
d_call: -
cdr3_aa: ASSSREGSNTEAF

cdr3_length: 11
v_call: TRBV6-1
j_call: TRBJ2-7
d_call: -
cdr3_aa: ASSEAPGHEQY

cdr3_length: 12
v_call: TRBV6-1
j_call: TRBJ1-1
d_call: TRBD1
cdr3_aa: ASSPGGEPTEAF

cdr3_length: 13
v_call: TRBV28
j_call: TRBJ2-2
d_call: -
cdr3_aa: ASSFLRPGDGELF

cdr3_length: 12
v_call: TRBV28
j_call: TRBJ1-2
d_call: -
cdr3_aa: ASSLVSPNYGYT

cdr3_length: 17
v_call: TRBV6-2/TRBV6-3
j_call: TRBJ1-1
d_call: -
cdr3_aa: ASRPGFPLLQGLNTEAF

cdr3_length: 11
v_call: TRBV5-4
j_call: TRBJ1-1
d_call: -
cdr3_aa: ASSPRSDTEAF

cdr3_length: 13
v_call: TRBV6-1
j_call: TRBJ1-6
d_call: -
cdr3_aa: ASSESTGGYSPLH

cdr3_length: 12
v_call: TRBV13
j_call: TRBJ2-7
d_call: TRBD2
cdr3_aa: ASSLLAGAGEQY

cdr3_length: 13
v_call: TRBV9
j_call: TRBJ2-2
d_call: -
cdr3_aa: ASSVEGTQPGELF

cdr3_length: 14
v_call: TRBV4-2
j_call: TRBJ2-7
d_call: -
cdr3_aa: ASSQDTGRGVNEQY

cdr3_length: 9
v_call: TRBV29-1
j_call: TRBJ1-2
d_call: -
cdr3_aa: SVGIGDGYT

cdr3_length: 12
v_call: TRBV20-1
j_call: TRBJ2-5
d_call: TRBD1
cdr3_aa: SARLETGTETQY

cdr3_length: 12
v_call: TRBV5-4
j_call: TRBJ2-7
d_call: TRBD1
cdr3_aa: ASSWGTGNYEQY

cdr3_length: 13
v_call: TRBV14
j_call: TRBJ2-7
d_call: -
cdr3_aa: ASSQELYPAYEQY

cdr3_length: 13
v_call: TRBV28
j_call: TRBJ2-6
d_call: -
cdr3_aa: ASSSSISGANVLT

cdr3_length: 14
v_call: TRBV28
j_call: TRBJ2-5
d_call: TRBD2
cdr3_aa: ASSRSGGPYQETQY

cdr3_length: 12
v_call: TRBV6-2/TRBV6-3
j_call: TRBJ2-7
d_call: -
cdr3_aa: ASISDGTSYEQY

cdr3_length: 10
v_call: TRBV12-3/TRBV12-4
j_call: TRBJ2-5
d_call: -
cdr3_aa: ASSLWGETQY

cdr3_length: 13
v_call: TRBV28
j_call: TRBJ1-5
d_call: TRBD1
cdr3_aa: ASSLGTGAHQPQH

cdr3_length: 10
v_call: TRBV7-2
j_call: TRBJ1-1
d_call: -
cdr3_aa: ASSLMNTEAF